The 14 T cell receptor beta chains listed next were all sequenced from one sample in a study of T cells in Graves' hyperthyroidism and ophthalmopathy. Researchers amplified the TCR beta CDR3 regions from RNA transcripts. First-round RT-PCR targeting the TCR CDR3 was performed with the HTBI primer set. TCRdb re-analysed the multiplex PCR reads in MiXCR, keeping a single row per CDR3 protein. The sample yields roughly 580,000 distinct CDR3 sequences, under 60% seen once. Sequenced sample: peripheral blood or thyroid tissue (not recorded which). Receptor source: a woman between 18 and 29 years old with Graves' hyperthyroidism.

This rearrangement joins TRBV20-1 to TRBJ1-1; D remains unclear. The V end was cut by 5 bases, the J end by 3 bases, with 4 bases between. The germline gives CDR1 DFQATT, CDR2 SNEGSKA (reference sequence). The CDR3 spans 10 residues. CDR3 DNA sequence: TGCAGTGCTGGCGACACTGAAGCTTTCTTT. Translation gives CSAGDTEAFF.

This clonotype was seen a handful of times. The chain recombines TRBV7-9 with TRBJ2-7, with D hard to call. CDR1 is SEHNR, CDR2 FQNEAQ, per germline (reference sequence). There are 13 residues in the CDR3. V lost 4 bases, J lost 0 bases, and 7 bases lay in between. The CDR3: CASSSPGSYEQYF. The CDR3 region has the DNA TGTGCCAGCAGCTCTCCAGGCTCCTACGAGCAGTACTTC.

This clonotype was counted at least ten times. The chain joins TRBV7-3 to TRBJ1-6, with D maybe TRBD1 (6 bases). The CDR3 totals 13 residues. Germline CDR1 is SGHTA and CDR2 is FQGTGA. Trimming removed 5 bases at V and 10 bases at J, with 12 bases between. The CDR3 is CASSRDNQSPLHF. DNA of the CDR3: TGTGCCAGCAGCCGGGACAATCAGTCACCCCTCCACTTT.

The chain combines TRBV11-1 with TRBJ1-2; 12 bases align to TRBD1. V shed 6 bases, J shed 2 bases, and the junction held 10 bases outside the gene matches. This CDR3 has 17 amino acids. The germline V gene encodes CDR1 SGHAT and CDR2 FQDESV (reference sequence). The CDR3 DNA reads as TGTGCCAGCAGTCCAACCGGGACAGGGGGCGTAAACTATGGCTACACCTTC. As protein: CASSPTGTGGVNYGYTF. Supplemented by reference TRBV11-1 and TRBJ1-2, the full variable domain reads EAEVAQSPRYKITEKSQAVAFWCDPISGHATLYWYRQILGQGPELLVQFQDESVVDDSQLPKDRFSAERLKGVDSTLKIQPAELGDSAMYLCASSPTGTGGVNYGYTFGSGTRLTVV.

The rearrangement links TRBV5-1 to TRBJ2-5; 13 positions agree with TRBD2. The trim removed 0 bases at V and 2 bases at J, leaving 7 bases unmatched. CDR3 length equals 18 residues. Germline V gene sequence: CDR1 SGHRS, CDR2 YFSETQ. In DNA, the CDR3 is TGCGCCAGCAGCTTGGCTTCCTCGACTAGCGGGAGGCAAGAGACCCAGTACTTC. It is translated as CASSLASSTSGRQETQYF.

The chain carries TRBV2 and TRBJ1-2, with D possibly being TRBD1 (6 bases). The CDR3 has 15 amino acids. V lost 4 bases, J lost 4 bases, and 16 bases lay in between. CDR1 is SNHLY and CDR2 is FYNNEI in the germline V gene. This CDR3 is CASSVFTVRGYGYTF. The DNA for the CDR3 is TGTGCCAGCAGTGTTTTCACCGTCAGGGGCTATGGCTACACCTTC.

This clonotype has just one count. The chain uses TRBV24-1 and TRBJ2-5, with 10 bases aligning to TRBD2. The V gene's germline CDR1 is KGHDR and CDR2 SFDVKD. This CDR3 contains 16 residues. Trimming took 5 bases from V and 4 from J; bases not matched to a gene: 9. CDR3 sequence (DNA): TGTGCCACCAGTGGTTCAGCTAGCGGGAGTCGAGAGACCCAGTACTTC. It specifies CATSGSASGSRETQYF.

CDR3 loop: CASSRQGRQPQHF. The CDR3 coding sequence is TGTGCCAGCAGTAGACAGGGTAGGCAGCCCCAGCATTTT. The V and J genes are TRBV7-3 and TRBJ1-5; 7 bases line up with TRBD1. The junction had 6 bases not matched to a gene; V was cut back by 6 bases and J by 7 bases. CDR1 is SGHTA, CDR2 FQGTGA, per germline. The CDR3 consists of 13 residues.

This clonotype was counted many times. The CDR3 region is CASSPTTGSHEQYF. The CDR3 DNA is TGTGCCAGCAGTCCGACCACGGGATCCCACGAGCAGTACTTC. This sequence joins TRBV7-9 and TRBJ2-7; the D gene is possibly TRBD2 (5 bases). The CDR3 loop spans 14 amino acids. The germline CDR1 and CDR2 sequences are SEHNR and FQNEAQ (reference sequence). With 6 bases removed from V and 5 bases from J, the gap between germline ends came to 17 bases.

This clonotype came up once. J is TRBJ1-1 and V is TRBV10-3, with D maybe TRBD1 (5 bases). Germline V gene data show CDR1 as ENHRY and CDR2 as SYGVKD. The germline V and J ends were trimmed by 6 bases and 1 base, with 9 bases remaining between them. The CDR3 has 13 residues. The CDR3 protein is CAISRGQNTEAFF. CDR3 sequence (DNA): TGTGCCATCAGCCGGGGCCAGAACACTGAAGCTTTCTTT.

The chain employs TRBV7-9 and TRBJ1-1; D is uncertain. Trimming pared 5 bases from V and 4 bases from J, leaving 14 bases between. The CDR3 runs 14 residues. CDR1 is SEHNR and CDR2 is FQNEAQ in the germline V gene (reference sequence). The CDR3 loop is CASSQVREGTEAFF. In nucleotides, the CDR3 is TGTGCCAGCAGCCAAGTGCGTGAGGGCACTGAAGCTTTCTTT.

This clonotype appeared many times. The J gene is TRBJ1-1, the V gene TRBV9, with a weak D call TRBD1 (5 bases). The CDR3 length is 13 residues. Germline assignment: CDR1 SGDLS and CDR2 YYNGEE. V was pared by 4 bases and J by 3 bases, with 10 bases between. CDR3 region: CASSPRGDTEAFF. CDR3 bases: TGTGCCAGCAGCCCCAGAGGGGACACTGAAGCTTTCTTT.

The chain has TRBV20-1 and TRBJ2-7, with TRBD2 matching 7 bases. The CDR3 totals 14 residues. Germline trimming cut 6 bases from V and 0 bases from J; bases unmatched to any gene: 8. Germline values: CDR1 DFQATT, CDR2 SNEGSKA (reference sequence). The CDR3 here is CSATAGLSSYEQYF. For the CDR3, the DNA is TGCAGTGCCACAGCGGGGTTGAGCTCCTACGAGCAGTACTTC.

This clonotype was found a few times. The chain carries TRBV5-1 and TRBJ2-5; 9 nucleotides line up with TRBD2. This CDR3 contains 13 residues. Germline V CDR1 and CDR2: SGHRS, YFSETQ. After removal of 4 bases from V and 5 bases from J, the junction contained 3 bases not matched to a gene. The CDR3 region is CASSNSGSETQYF. The CDR3 DNA is TGCGCCAGCAGCAATAGCGGGAGCGAGACCCAGTACTTC.